Below are 31 T cell receptor beta chains sequenced from a single sample in a study of cytomegalovirus exposure and HLA in healthy donors. PCR amplification relied on 60 Vbeta primers (plus 13 Jbeta primers). Some clones are missing from TCRdb's copy, which holds only in-frame ones; the method was immunoSEQ multiplex PCR. The sample gives about 190,000 clones, around 81% of which show up once; around 2% is in the top ten. Sequencing was carried out using PBMCs. The receptors shown here come from a woman younger than 30 in good health and CMV-seropositive.

This chain connects TRBV7-9 to TRBJ1-2, with D perhaps matching TRBD1 (5 bases). The V and J ends lost 6 bases and 8 bases respectively, with 16 bases between them. This CDR3 contains 13 residues. The germline V gene has CDR1 SEHNR and CDR2 FQNEAQ (reference sequence). The CDR3 DNA sequence: TGTGCCAGCAGGTTGGGGGGGTCGGTCGGCTACACCTTC. Its translation: CASRLGGSVGYTF.

This rearrangement joins TRBV7-3 to TRBJ1-6; 9 nucleotides match TRBD1. This CDR3 spans 17 amino acids. V was clipped by 4 bases and J by 4 bases; unmatched bases: 8. Germline-derived CDR1 and CDR2 are SGHTA and FQGTGA. The CDR3 DNA reads TGTGCCAGCAGCTCGCCGGGACAGGGCGAATATAATTCACCCCTCCACTTT. Protein sequence: CASSSPGQGEYNSPLHF.

This CDR3 reads CASSQDWPGGQETQYF. Here the CDR3 DNA reads TGCGCCAGCAGCCAAGATTGGCCGGGGGGCCAGGAGACCCAGTACTTC. The gene calls are TRBV4-1 and TRBJ2-5, with D perhaps TRBD2 (7 bases). V was trimmed by 0 bases and J by 5 bases, leaving 16 bases between them. Germline CDR1 and CDR2: MGHRA and YSYEKL. CDR3 length: 16 residues.

This chain uses TRBV5-5 with TRBJ1-4; D ambiguous. CDR1 is SGHKS, CDR2 YYEKEE, per germline (reference sequence). V was clipped by 4 bases and J by 8 bases, with 15 bases between them. The CDR3 consists of 14 residues. The CDR3 sequence is CASSPRGGGEKLFF. The DNA for the CDR3 is TGTGCCAGCAGCCCTCGTGGAGGAGGGGAAAAACTGTTTTTT.

This clone came up a few times. The chain combines TRBV5-1 with TRBJ1-4, with D perhaps matching TRBD1 (6 bases). The CDR3 extends over 16 amino acids. Germline V gene data show CDR1 as SGHRS and CDR2 as YFSETQ. V was shortened by 3 bases and J by 0 bases, with 12 bases between the two germline ends. CDR3 sequence (DNA): TGCGCCAGCAGCTCACAGGGTGGGGCAACTAATGAAAAACTGTTTTTT. Its translation: CASSSQGGATNEKLFF.

This sequence joins TRBV30 and TRBJ1-5; 10 bases line up with TRBD1. CDR1 and CDR2 from the germline V gene are GTSNPN and SVGIG (reference sequence). There are 15 residues in the CDR3. V lost 1 base, J lost 5 bases, and 5 bases stayed unmatched. This CDR3 reads CAWSGQGAAHQPQHF. Written as DNA, the CDR3 is TGTGCCTGGAGTGGACAGGGGGCAGCGCATCAGCCCCAGCATTTT.

V and J are TRBV18 and TRBJ1-2; TRBD1 matches at 8 bases. The CDR3 length is 14 residues. Germline CDR1 KGHSH, CDR2 LQKENI. Trimming removed 5 bases from V and 3 bases from J; junction bases left unmatched: 5. The CDR3 nucleotides read TGTGCCAGCTCAGAACAGGGGGTCGACTATGGCTACACCTTC. Translating it yields CASSEQGVDYGYTF.

This clone appeared a few times. The chain employs TRBV19 and TRBJ2-3; TRBD2 matches 9 bases. This CDR3 spans 17 amino acids. Trimming took 7 bases from V and 4 from J; bases not matched to a gene: 15. Germline CDR1 is LNHDA and CDR2 is SQIVND (reference sequence). In DNA, the CDR3 is TGTGCCAGTATCGGACCGGGACTAGCTGGGTTTGCAGATACGCAGTATTTT. It translates to CASIGPGLAGFADTQYF.

This sequence joins TRBV6-5 and TRBJ1-2, with 7 nucleotides matching TRBD1. V lost 5 bases to trimming and J lost 4 bases; unmatched junction nucleotides: 7. Germline CDR1 MNHEY, CDR2 SVGAGI. This CDR3 spans 14 amino acids. This CDR3 is CASSERGQGYGYTF. CDR3 bases: TGTGCCAGCAGTGAAAGGGGGCAGGGCTATGGCTACACCTTC.

The V call is TRBV7-9, the J call TRBJ1-2, with D possibly being TRBD1 (5 bases). The CDR3 is 13 residues long. V gave up 5 bases and J gave up 4 bases, with 11 bases separating them. Germline V gene data show CDR1 as SEHNR and CDR2 as FQNEAQ (reference sequence). The CDR3 DNA sequence: TGTGCCAGCAGCGGCGGACACCGCTATGGCTACACCTTC. It encodes CASSGGHRYGYTF.

The V call is TRBV4-3, the J call TRBJ1-3; a possible D gene is TRBD1 (6 bases). This CDR3 comprises 13 residues. V dropped 6 bases and J dropped 2 bases, with 8 bases sitting between them. Germline assignment: CDR1 LGHNA and CDR2 YSLEER. CDR3 nucleotide sequence: TGCGCCAGCAGTTCAGGGGCTGGAAACACCATATATTTT. Its translation is CASSSGAGNTIYF.

To note about this clone: Other DNA sequences of this sample code for an identical CDR3. This CDR3 reads CASSDSAGSSTDTQYF. Here the CDR3 DNA reads TGTGCCAGCAGTGACTCGGCGGGTTCTAGCACAGATACGCAGTATTTT. V gene TRBV6-4 combines with J gene TRBJ2-3, with TRBD2 as a possible D gene (5 bases). Trimming stripped 0 bases from V and 0 bases from J, with 10 bases between. Germline loops: CDR1 MRHNA, CDR2 SNTAGT. The CDR3 extends over 16 amino acids.

This rearrangement joins TRBV7-2 to TRBJ2-3; 10 nucleotides match TRBD1. The CDR3 runs to 16 residues. Trimming at V came to 5 bases and at J to 4 bases, leaving 9 bases not matched to a gene. Per the germline V gene, CDR1 is SGHTA and CDR2 is FQGNSA. The CDR3 DNA follows: TGTGCCAGCAGCCAAGAAAGCGGACAGGGGGCAGATACGCAGTATTTT. Its protein is CASSQESGQGADTQYF.

The V gene is TRBV19, the J gene TRBJ1-2; a possible D gene is TRBD1 (5 bases). The V and J ends lost 4 bases and 7 bases respectively, with 19 bases between them. CDR3 length equals 15 residues. CDR1 and CDR2 (germline): LNHDA, SQIVND (reference sequence). The CDR3 loop reads CASSSPFKQAPGYTF. CDR3 in DNA: TGTGCCAGTAGTAGTCCATTCAAACAGGCTCCTGGCTACACCTTC.

Of note for this clone: The same CDR3 is also encoded by other DNA sequences in this sample. The chain links TRBV7-2 to TRBJ2-1; the match to TRBD2 covers 11 bases. V lost 6 bases, J lost 4 bases, and 5 bases stayed unmatched. The CDR3 has 15 residues. Germline assignment: CDR1 SGHTA and CDR2 FQGNSA. The chain's CDR3 is CASSMGLADYNEQFF. In DNA, the CDR3 is TGTGCCAGCAGTATGGGACTAGCGGATTACAATGAGCAGTTCTTC. The full variable domain, rest sourced from reference TRBV7-2 and TRBJ2-1, is GAGVSQSPSNKVTEKGKDVELRCDPISGHTALYWYRQSLGQGLEFLIYFQGNSAPDKSGLPSDRFSAERTGGSVSTLTIQRTQQEDSAVYLCASSMGLADYNEQFFGPGTRLTVL.

V is TRBV9 and J is TRBJ1-1, with a possible D match to TRBD1 (6 bases). Germline V gives CDR1 SGDLS, CDR2 YYNGEE. The V end lost 3 bases, the J end lost 1 base, and 13 bases lay between the germline ends. CDR3 length: 15 residues. The CDR3 spells CASSASGTKNTEAFF. The CDR3 bases are TGTGCCAGCAGCGCGTCCGGGACAAAGAACACTGAAGCTTTCTTT.

The V call is TRBV2, the J call TRBJ2-3, with D perhaps matching TRBD2 (5 bases). The CDR3 sequence is 12 residues long. Trimming cost V 3 bases and J 9 bases, with 10 bases left between them. CDR1 is SNHLY and CDR2 is FYNNEI in the germline V gene. CDR3 sequence (DNA): TGTGCCAGCAGTGACGCGGGCGACACGCAGTATTTT. Translation gives CASSDAGDTQYF.

The V gene is TRBV9, the J gene TRBJ2-5; D might be TRBD1 (5 bases). This CDR3 is built from 13 residues. Germline-derived CDR1 and CDR2 are SGDLS and YYNGEE. The V end lost 3 bases, the J end lost 5 bases, and 11 bases lay between the germline ends. The CDR3 is CASSGSQEETQYF. The CDR3 nucleotides read TGTGCCAGCAGCGGCTCACAGGAGGAGACCCAGTACTTC.

The chain is built from TRBV6-6 and TRBJ1-2; 9 bases are a match to TRBD1. The V gene end was trimmed by 8 bases and the J gene end by 7 bases; junction bases not matched to a gene: 11. The CDR3 sequence is 14 residues long. Germline V gene lookup returns CDR1 MNHNY and CDR2 SVGAGI (reference sequence). The CDR3 sequence is CASVPGQGLFGYTF. DNA of the CDR3: TGTGCCAGCGTCCCGGGACAGGGTCTATTTGGCTACACCTTC.

This clone was observed a few times. The rearrangement joins TRBV10-3 to TRBJ1-2; D gene uncertain. Germline assignment: CDR1 ENHRY and CDR2 SYGVKD. The CDR3 loop spans 12 amino acids. Trimming took off 4 bases at V and 4 bases at J, with 7 bases between the two ends. The CDR3 coding sequence is TGTGCCATCAGTGGGGCCGGCTATGGCTACACCTTC. Amino acids: CAISGAGYGYTF.

This clone was picked up a small number of times. The germline gene is not matched at one end of the junction; a read error may be the cause. V and J are TRBV7-3 and TRBJ1-6, with 9 bases fitting TRBD1. Germline assignment: CDR1 SGHTA and CDR2 FQGTGA. This CDR3 has 10 residues. This CDR3 reads CASSRDRENF. As DNA, the CDR3 is TGTGCCAGCAGCCGGGACAGGGAAAACTTT.

This rearrangement joins TRBV28 to TRBJ1-1; D unresolved. The CDR3 has 14 amino acids. CDR1 and CDR2 (germline): MDHEN, SYDVKM. V was clipped by 6 bases and J by 1 base, with 12 bases between them. The CDR3 region is CASSLGRPNTEAFF. CDR3 DNA: TGTGCCAGCAGCCTGGGGAGGCCGAACACTGAAGCTTTCTTT. Based on the CDR3 plus reference TRBV28 and TRBJ1-1, the full variable domain is DVKVTQSSRYLVKRTGEKVFLECVQDMDHENMFWYRQDPGLGLRLIYFSYDVKMKEKGDIPEGYSVSREKKERFSLILESASTNQTSMYLCASSLGRPNTEAFFGQGTRLTVV.

This sequence joins TRBV28 and TRBJ1-2; no reliable D call. With 8 bases removed from V and 0 bases from J, the gap between germline ends came to 10 bases. The V gene's germline CDR1 is MDHEN and CDR2 SYDVKM. This CDR3 spans 13 amino acids. In nucleotides, the CDR3 is TGTGCCAGCCGAGCGGGAACTAACTATGGCTACACCTTC. This encodes CASRAGTNYGYTF.

The CDR3 DNA sequence: TGTGCCAGCTCACCAACCACAACAGGGGCAGGCACAGATACGCAGTATTTT. This encodes CASSPTTTGAGTDTQYF. J is TRBJ2-3 and V is TRBV18; 7 bases align to TRBD1. After removal of 2 bases from V and 1 base from J, the junction contained 9 bases not matched to a gene. Germline CDR1 is KGHSH and CDR2 is LQKENI. This CDR3 has 17 residues.

The DNA for the CDR3 is TGTGCCAGCAGCTTAGTGGCTAGCGGGGGTTTAGATACGCAGTATTTT. Protein sequence: CASSLVASGGLDTQYF. V gene TRBV11-2 combines with J gene TRBJ2-3; TRBD2 matches at 10 bases. Germline assignment: CDR1 SGHAT and CDR2 FQNNGV. V was pared by 1 base and J by 5 bases, with 6 bases of the junction left unmatched. This CDR3 has 16 residues.

This chain joins TRBV30 and TRBJ2-2, with 7 bases fitting TRBD1. CDR3 length equals 15 residues. Trimming removed 5 bases from V and 2 bases from J; junction bases left unmatched: 8. Germline CDR1 reads GTSNPN; CDR2 reads SVGIG (reference sequence). This CDR3 reads CAWEGRTGNTGELFF. The CDR3 DNA is TGTGCCTGGGAGGGCCGGACAGGCAACACCGGGGAGCTGTTTTTT. Variable domain in full (rest from reference TRBV30 and TRBJ2-2): SQTIHQWPATLVQPVGSPLSLECTVEGTSNPNLYWYRQAAGRGLQLLFYSVGIGQISSEVPQNLSASRPQDRQFILSSKKLLLSDSGFYLCAWEGRTGNTGELFFGEGSRLTVL.

The rearrangement joins TRBV6-1 to TRBJ2-6, with a possible D match to TRBD2 (6 bases). Germline assignment: CDR1 MNHNS and CDR2 SASEGT. Trimming left V 5 bases short and J 2 bases short, with 10 bases between. The CDR3 contains 15 residues. CDR3 in amino acids: CASSSGEAGANVLTF. CDR3 bases: TGTGCCAGCAGTTCCGGGGAGGCTGGGGCCAACGTCCTGACTTTC.

The chain combines TRBV7-6 with TRBJ2-5; no reliable D call. The CDR3 sequence is 12 residues long. Looked up from germline, CDR1 is SGHVS and CDR2 is FNYEAQ. The V and J ends lost 4 bases and 7 bases respectively, with 10 bases between them. The CDR3 reads CASSSVTGTQYF. In DNA form, the CDR3 reads TGTGCCAGCAGCTCAGTCACGGGGACCCAGTACTTC.

V gene TRBV6-4 combines with J gene TRBJ1-2; 9 bases align to TRBD1. This CDR3 comprises 13 residues. Germline V gene lookup returns CDR1 MRHNA and CDR2 SNTAGT. V shed 3 bases, J shed 7 bases, and the junction held 3 bases outside the gene matches. CDR3 amino acids: CASSETGGGGYTF. The CDR3 nucleotides read TGTGCCAGCAGTGAGACAGGGGGTGGTGGCTACACCTTC.

This clone turned up a few times. The chain links TRBV5-3 to TRBJ1-6; no definite D call. TRBV5-3 is an ORF, with its function uncertain. V was trimmed by 0 bases and J by 6 bases, leaving 7 bases between them. The CDR3 covers 14 residues. This chain's CDR3 is CARSLVQCNSPLHF. The CDR3 nucleotides read TGTGCCAGAAGCTTGGTGCAGTGTAATTCACCCCTCCACTTT.

The chain is built from TRBV6-1 and TRBJ1-2; tentative D call: TRBD1 (5 bases). The CDR3 has 12 residues. The germline V gene encodes CDR1 MNHNS and CDR2 SASEGT. Between the trimmed V and J ends, which lost 10 bases and 2 bases, there was a span of 11 bases. The CDR3 bases are TGTGCCAACAGGCCAGGAAACTATGGCTACACCTTC. Translation: CANRPGNYGYTF.